The entry that follows covers one T cell receptor beta chain sequence. The V and J ends lost 4 bases and 2 bases respectively, with 15 bases between them. Germline V gene sequence: CDR1 SGHRS, CDR2 YFSETQ. The CDR3 loop spans 15 amino acids. The cohort comprised adults aged about 18 to 100 years residing in under 25 US areas. The study assigned cohorts using participant-reported clinical history. Each recovered donor of Cohort 3 presented with two negative PCRs, clearance, or symptom resolution. The data were obtained in a study of blood T cell repertoires in COVID-19. Overall study context: In each case, the material was cDNA or gDNA derived from T cells, B-cell-depleted T cells, or PBMCs.

Profiled with immunoSEQ multiplex PCR; TCRdb holds only in-frame clones, not every one. The sample includes hundreds of thousands of clones, roughly 87% of them seen just once. V usage is TRBV5-1 and J usage is TRBJ1-1; D remains unclear. Sequencing was carried out using PBMCs or T cells enriched from blood (not recorded which). The receptor comes from a woman between 25 and 40 years old who had recovered from COVID-19. The chain's CDR3 is CASSLSGQPNTEAFF. The CDR3 nucleotides read TGCGCCAGCAGCCTATCTGGGCAGCCCAACACTGAAGCTTTCTTT.